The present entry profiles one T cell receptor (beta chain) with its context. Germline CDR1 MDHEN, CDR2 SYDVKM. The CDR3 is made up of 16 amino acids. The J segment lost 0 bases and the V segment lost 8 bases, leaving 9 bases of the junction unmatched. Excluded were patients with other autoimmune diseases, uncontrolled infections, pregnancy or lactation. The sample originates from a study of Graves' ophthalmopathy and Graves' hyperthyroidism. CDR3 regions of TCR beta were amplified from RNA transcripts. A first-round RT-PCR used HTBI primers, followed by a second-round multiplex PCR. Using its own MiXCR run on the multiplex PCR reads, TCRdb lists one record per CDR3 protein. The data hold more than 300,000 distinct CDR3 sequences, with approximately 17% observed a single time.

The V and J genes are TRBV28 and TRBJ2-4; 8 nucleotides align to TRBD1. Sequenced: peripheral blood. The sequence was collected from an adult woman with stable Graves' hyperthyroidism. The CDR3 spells CASPPVRGLAKNIQYF. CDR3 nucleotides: TGTGCCAGCCCCCCGGTCAGGGGGCTAGCCAAAAACATTCAGTACTTC.